A single sample gave rise to the 25 T cell receptor beta chains below, sequenced in a study of blood T cells in healthy people across ages. Combining a sample-barcoded 5' primer with a J-beta primer mix, a second PCR ran for about 7 to 11 cycles. TCRdb ran MiXCR on the 5' RACE reads and lists one entry per CDR3 protein. The table shows over a million distinct CDR3 sequences, with 42% occurring only once. Material: blood. Receptor source: a woman younger than 30 in good health.

The rearrangement uses TRBV12-3 or TRBV12-4 and TRBJ2-1; D gene unclear. The V gene lost 7 bases and the J gene lost 7 bases, with 17 bases spanning the gap. The CDR3 totals 14 residues. The CDR3 DNA reads as TGTGCCAGCAAGGTTCAGGACCTTCCGAATGAGCAGTTCTTC. Its translation: CASKVQDLPNEQFF.

The chain employs TRBV20-1 and TRBJ2-3; D may be TRBD1 (6 bases). The CDR3 totals 13 residues. CDR1 and CDR2 from the germline V gene are DFQATT and SNEGSKA (reference sequence). The ends were cut back, 0 bases at V and 6 bases at J, with 10 bases in the middle. CDR3 amino acids: CSAREGAIDTQYF. The CDR3 DNA is TGCAGTGCTAGAGAGGGGGCGATCGATACGCAGTATTTT.

The J gene is TRBJ2-5, the V gene TRBV20-1; TRBD1 aligns across 7 bases. The J call may be wrong; the DNA end is better matched by TRBJ2-7. Germline assignment: CDR1 DFQATT and CDR2 SNEGSKA (reference sequence). The CDR3 runs 14 residues. The CDR3 DNA reads TGCAGTGCTACCGATGTACCACAGGGGAACGAGCAGTACTTC. Translated: CSATDVPQGNEQYF.

This clonotype appeared once. The chain couples TRBV9 to TRBJ1-2, with TRBD1 matching 8 bases. The trim removed 4 bases at V and 13 bases at J, leaving 9 bases unmatched. Germline CDR1 reads SGDLS; CDR2 reads YYNGEE. The length of the CDR3 is 12 residues. The CDR3 DNA follows: TGTGCCAGCAGCCCCATGGGACAGGAAACCACCTTC. Protein sequence: CASSPMGQETTF.

Written as DNA, the CDR3 is TGTGCCAGCAGTTCCGGGACTAGAACATTCTGGGCTAGCACAGATACGCAGTATTTT. Protein sequence: CASSSGTRTFWASTDTQYF. The chain recombines TRBV12-3 or TRBV12-4 with TRBJ2-3; TRBD2 agrees at 8 bases. The trim removed 4 bases at V and 0 bases at J, leaving 15 bases unmatched. The CDR3 is 19 residues long.

The rearrangement links TRBV5-6 to TRBJ1-5; D remains unclear. Germline loops: CDR1 SGHDT, CDR2 YYEEEE. Trimming took 2 bases from V and 3 from J, leaving 15 bases between them. This CDR3 is built from 16 residues. The CDR3: CASSLWGKLYNQPQHF. The CDR3 bases are TGTGCCAGCAGCTTATGGGGAAAGCTCTACAATCAGCCCCAGCATTTT.

This clonotype was recorded once. The rearrangement links TRBV19 to TRBJ2-1; tentatively, D is TRBD2 (5 bases). Germline V gene lookup returns CDR1 LNHDA and CDR2 SQIVND (reference sequence). The CDR3 covers 14 residues. V was cut by 5 bases and J by 10 bases, with 18 bases left in between. The chain's CDR3 is CASSAAVGVYEQFF. CDR3 DNA: TGTGCCAGTAGTGCCGCAGTGGGAGTCTACGAGCAGTTCTTC.

The chain joins TRBV2 to TRBJ2-5; no definite D call. The end of the DNA is better explained by TRBJ2-7, so the J call may be wrong. The CDR3 loop spans 12 amino acids. CDR1 is SNHLY, CDR2 FYNNEI, per germline. The CDR3 is CASSENANEQYF. The CDR3, as DNA: TGTGCCAGCAGTGAAAACGCAAACGAGCAGTACTTC.

This clonotype was seen a few times. The genes are TRBV6-2 or TRBV6-3 and TRBJ1-2; D unresolved. Deletions cut 2 bases from V and 8 bases from J, with 12 bases between. Germline-derived CDR1 and CDR2 are MNHEY and SVGEGT. CDR3 length: 13 residues. The CDR3 reads CASSYAGRKGYTF. CDR3 bases: TGTGCCAGCAGTTACGCGGGCAGGAAGGGCTACACCTTC.

The rearrangement uses TRBV5-1 and TRBJ2-7; no clear D gene. V was pared by 0 bases and J by 3 bases, with 7 bases between. CDR1 and CDR2 (germline): SGHRS, YFSETQ. The length of the CDR3 is 13 residues. CDR3 sequence: CASSLDLYYEQYF. The CDR3, as DNA: TGCGCCAGCAGCTTGGACCTATACTACGAGCAGTACTTC.

The rearrangement links TRBV20-1 to TRBJ2-6; 7 bases agree with TRBD1. The CDR3 loop spans 14 amino acids. The J segment lost 2 bases and the V segment lost 6 bases, leaving 4 bases of the junction unmatched. Germline V lookup: CDR1 DFQATT, CDR2 SNEGSKA (reference sequence). The CDR3 reads CSAIDRAGANVLTF. CDR3 sequence (DNA): TGCAGTGCAATCGACAGGGCTGGGGCCAACGTCCTGACTTTC.

The rearrangement joins TRBV20-1 to TRBJ2-1; 7 nucleotides agree with TRBD2. V was pared by 6 bases and J by 4 bases, with 15 bases of the junction left unmatched. The germline V gene has CDR1 DFQATT and CDR2 SNEGSKA (reference sequence). The CDR3 has 16 amino acids. CDR3 sequence: CSAVVNRLALYNEQFF. The CDR3 DNA reads TGCAGTGCAGTAGTGAACCGACTAGCCCTATACAATGAGCAGTTCTTC.

The chain has TRBV6-5 and TRBJ2-3, with 8 bases lining up with TRBD2. Germline-derived CDR1 and CDR2 are MNHEY and SVGAGI. The trim removed 6 bases at V and 2 bases at J, leaving 7 bases unmatched. The CDR3 contains 15 residues. The CDR3 DNA is TGTGCCAGCAGGGGCGGCGGGAGGAACACAGATACGCAGTATTTT. Protein sequence: CASRGGGRNTDTQYF.

The count of this clonotype is one. V is TRBV12-5 and J is TRBJ1-1; no definite D call. V was shortened by 4 bases and J by 0 bases, with 15 bases between the two germline ends. The germline V gene has CDR1 LGHNT and CDR2 FRNRAP. CDR3 length: 16 amino acids. The CDR3 loop reads CASGSTLLAMNTEAFF. Here the CDR3 DNA reads TGTGCTAGTGGTTCAACCTTACTGGCAATGAACACTGAAGCTTTCTTT.

This clonotype was seen repeatedly, ten times or more. The chain combines TRBV7-2 with TRBJ2-3; no clear D. The CDR3 spans 14 residues. The ends were cut back, 1 base at V and 6 bases at J, with 11 bases in the middle. Per the germline V gene, CDR1 is SGHTA and CDR2 is FQGNSA. The CDR3 loop is CASSLDGVTDTQYF. The DNA for the CDR3 is TGTGCCAGCAGCTTAGACGGCGTAACGGATACGCAGTATTTT. The whole variable domain, remainder taken from reference TRBV7-2 and TRBJ2-3, is GAGVSQSPSNKVTEKGKDVELRCDPISGHTALYWYRQSLGQGLEFLIYFQGNSAPDKSGLPSDRFSAERTGGSVSTLTIQRTQQEDSAVYLCASSLDGVTDTQYFGPGTRLTVL.

Only a few counts were recorded for this clonotype. The J gene is TRBJ2-7, the V gene TRBV20-1; D call uncertain. Germline-derived CDR1 and CDR2 are DFQATT and SNEGSKA (reference sequence). The CDR3 has 16 amino acids. V gave up 0 bases and J gave up 7 bases, with 22 bases separating them. CDR3 DNA sequence: TGCAGTGCTAGAGATCTTGTGGAAACCAACCGGAATGAGCAGTACTTC. It translates to CSARDLVETNRNEQYF.

Turning to this clonotype: No conserved phenylalanine or tryptophan ends this CDR3, so it is likely a read error. V is TRBV12-3 or TRBV12-4 and J is TRBJ2-7, with D hard to call. V was trimmed by 5 bases and J by 0 bases, leaving 11 bases between them. CDR3 length equals 14 residues. The CDR3 loop reads CASSHSRGSYEQYL. CDR3 in DNA: TGTGCCAGCAGTCATAGCAGAGGCTCCTACGAGCAGTACTTA.

This clonotype was recorded at least ten times. The CDR3 is CSAPLGETQYF. CDR3 nucleotide sequence: TGCAGTGCCCCTCTGGGGGAGACCCAGTACTTC. V and J are TRBV20-1 and TRBJ2-5; the D is unclear. Looked up from germline, CDR1 is DFQATT and CDR2 is SNEGSKA (reference sequence). The V gene lost 6 bases and the J gene lost 5 bases, with 10 bases spanning the gap. CDR3 length: 11 residues.

CDR3 amino acids: CSAPPLGTSLNEQYF. The CDR3 coding sequence is TGCAGTGCTCCCCCCCTCGGGACTAGTCTCAATGAGCAGTACTTC. The chain joins TRBV20-1 to TRBJ2-5, with 8 bases fitting TRBD2. This CDR3 spans 15 amino acids. Germline values: CDR1 DFQATT, CDR2 SNEGSKA (reference sequence). Trimming removed 5 bases from V and 11 bases from J; junction bases left unmatched: 19.

As concerns this clonotype: This sequence may be a read error, since a much larger clone differs from it by one base. V and J are TRBV4-2 and TRBJ2-1, with TRBD2 matching 7 bases. This CDR3 region has 14 residues. CDR1 and CDR2 from the germline V gene are LGHNA and YNFKEQ. Trimming took 4 bases from V and 13 from J; bases not matched to a gene: 13. The CDR3 protein is CASSPGGRRETQFF. For the CDR3, the DNA is TGTGCCAGCAGCCCAGGCGGGAGAAGAGAGACCCAGTTCTTC.

This clonotype was seen a handful of times. The V and J genes are TRBV3-1 and TRBJ2-1; D is ambiguous. V was trimmed by 4 bases and J by 8 bases, leaving 12 bases between them. CDR1 is LGHDT, CDR2 YNNKEL, per germline (reference sequence). This CDR3 contains 13 residues. CDR3 in DNA: TGTGCCAGCAGCCTCCGAGGAAATGATGAGCAGTTCTTC. This translates into CASSLRGNDEQFF.

This sequence joins TRBV7-9 and TRBJ2-1; D gene unclear. Deletions cut 0 bases from V and 0 bases from J, with 3 bases between. Germline lookup yields CDR1 SEHNR and CDR2 FQNEAQ (reference sequence). CDR3 length: 14 residues. CDR3 sequence: CASSLAISYNEQFF. CDR3 bases: TGTGCCAGCAGCTTAGCAATCTCCTACAATGAGCAGTTCTTC.

The chain joins TRBV2 to TRBJ1-2; D not certain. V lost 9 bases to trimming and J lost 5 bases, with 16 bases between them. Germline V gives CDR1 SNHLY, CDR2 FYNNEI. This CDR3 spans 13 amino acids. The DNA for the CDR3 is TGTGCCAGGGGGAAAGAAACGGGATATGGCTACACCTTC. It specifies CARGKETGYGYTF.

This chain connects TRBV7-2 to TRBJ2-4; 10 positions agree with TRBD1. The V segment lost 5 bases and the J segment 9 bases; nucleotides outside the gene matches: 7. In germline, CDR1 is SGHTA, CDR2 FQGNSA. This CDR3 has 14 amino acids. CDR3 region: CASSRTGGMGIQYF. The CDR3 DNA reads as TGTGCCAGCAGCCGGACAGGGGGAATGGGCATTCAGTACTTC.

DNA of the CDR3: TGTGCCAGCAGCTTTCCCCGGGGTGCAGTGAACACTGAAGCTTTCTTT. Protein product: CASSFPRGAVNTEAFF. The chain uses TRBV5-6 and TRBJ1-1; no clear D. Germline values: CDR1 SGHDT, CDR2 YYEEEE. The CDR3 is 16 residues long. Trimming cost V 2 bases and J 0 bases, with 14 bases left between them.